The clone carrying this TCR beta chain was seen only once. Its antigen is unidentified. This record belongs to a study of Ad26.COV2.S vaccination and SARS-CoV-2 variants. On the study more broadly: Donor joined the COV1001 Ad26.COV2.S trial arm. Ad26.COV2.S was injected intramuscularly once or twice, 56 days apart.

The protocol was immunoSEQ multiplex PCR, while the TCRdb copy is restricted to in-frame clones and leaves out a portion. The sample lists about 320,000 clones; around 81% were seen once. The treatment denotes: around 19 received Ad26.COV2.S at low or high dose, single or two shots; 5 received placebo; per-sample allocation not given. Day 63 after the first injection of vaccine or placebo was the sampling time. Donation was by an adult aged 18-55 years who was in Boston. Regarding the study as a whole: The authors reported substantial breadth in spike-specific CD8+ and CD4+ T cell responses after vaccination.

Germline-derived CDR1 and CDR2 are LNHDA and SQIVND (reference sequence). V lost 6 bases and J 2 bases, leaving 7 bases between the germline ends. The CDR3 loop spans 12 amino acids. The V and J genes are TRBV19 and TRBJ1-1; D gene ambiguous. The sequencing here drew on peripheral blood, taken in a trial of Ad26.COV2.S vaccine versus placebo. The clonotype originates from a person between 18 and 59 years old who received the Ad26.COV2.S COVID-19 vaccine or a placebo. This CDR3 is CASRISNTEAFF. The CDR3 coding sequence is TGTGCCAGTAGAATTAGTAACACTGAAGCTTTCTTT.